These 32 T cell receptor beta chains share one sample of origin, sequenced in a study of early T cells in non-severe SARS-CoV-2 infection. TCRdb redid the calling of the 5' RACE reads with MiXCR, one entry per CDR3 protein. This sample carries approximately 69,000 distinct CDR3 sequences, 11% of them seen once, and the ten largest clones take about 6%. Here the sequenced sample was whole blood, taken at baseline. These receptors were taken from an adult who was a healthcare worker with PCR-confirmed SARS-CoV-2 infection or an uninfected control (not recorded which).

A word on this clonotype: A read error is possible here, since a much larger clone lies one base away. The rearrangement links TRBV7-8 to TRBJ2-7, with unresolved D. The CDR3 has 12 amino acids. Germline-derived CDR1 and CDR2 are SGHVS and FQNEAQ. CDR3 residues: CASSLATYEQCF. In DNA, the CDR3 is TGTGCCAGCAGCTTAGCGACCTACGAGCAGTGCTTC.

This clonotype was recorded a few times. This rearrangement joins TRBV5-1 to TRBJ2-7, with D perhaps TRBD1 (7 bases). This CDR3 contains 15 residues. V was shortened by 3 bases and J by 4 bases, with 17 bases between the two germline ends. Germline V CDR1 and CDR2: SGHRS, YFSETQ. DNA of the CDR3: TGCGCCAGCAGCTCTCGGAGGGGGCGAATATACGAGCAGTACTTC. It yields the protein CASSSRRGRIYEQYF. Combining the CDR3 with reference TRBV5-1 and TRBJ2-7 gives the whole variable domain KAGVTQTPRYLIKTRGQQVTLSCSPISGHRSVSWYQQTPGQGLQFLFEYFSETQRNKGNFPGRFSGRQFSNSRSEMNVSTLELGDSALYLCASSSRRGRIYEQYFGPGTRLTVT.

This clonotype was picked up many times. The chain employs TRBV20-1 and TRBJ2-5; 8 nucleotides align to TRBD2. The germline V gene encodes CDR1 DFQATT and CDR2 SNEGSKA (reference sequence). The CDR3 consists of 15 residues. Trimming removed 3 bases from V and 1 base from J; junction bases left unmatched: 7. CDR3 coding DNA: TGCAGTGCTAGGAACCCAGCGGGAGCCCAAGAGACCCAGTACTTC. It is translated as CSARNPAGAQETQYF.

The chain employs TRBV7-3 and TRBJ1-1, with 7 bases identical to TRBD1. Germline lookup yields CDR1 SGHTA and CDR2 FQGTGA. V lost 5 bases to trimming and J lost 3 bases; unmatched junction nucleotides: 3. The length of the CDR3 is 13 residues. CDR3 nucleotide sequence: TGTGCCAGCAGCCTGACAGGGCACACTGAAGCTTTCTTT. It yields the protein CASSLTGHTEAFF.

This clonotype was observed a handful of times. Here the CDR3 DNA reads TGTGCCAGCAGCCAGAGGGGGCGCGATGGCTACACCTTC. This sequence encodes CASSQRGRDGYTF. This rearrangement joins TRBV3-1 to TRBJ1-2, with 7 bases matching TRBD1. The CDR3 sequence is 13 residues long. Trimming took 3 bases from V and 6 from J; bases not matched to a gene: 4. Germline V gene sequence: CDR1 LGHDT, CDR2 YNNKEL (reference sequence).

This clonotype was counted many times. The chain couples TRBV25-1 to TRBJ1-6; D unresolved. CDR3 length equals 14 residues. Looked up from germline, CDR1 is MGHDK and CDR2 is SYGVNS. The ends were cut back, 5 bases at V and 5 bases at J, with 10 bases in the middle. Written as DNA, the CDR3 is TGTGCCAGCAGTTATGCCAGTAATAATTCACCCCTCCACTTT. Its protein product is CASSYASNNSPLHF.

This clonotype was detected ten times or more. CDR3 protein: CASKDANTDTQYF. The CDR3 coding sequence is TGTGCCAGCAAGGACGCAAACACAGATACGCAGTATTTT. This chain uses TRBV2 with TRBJ2-3; D unclear. This CDR3 spans 13 amino acids. V was clipped by 7 bases and J by 2 bases, with 10 bases between them. The germline gives CDR1 SNHLY, CDR2 FYNNEI.

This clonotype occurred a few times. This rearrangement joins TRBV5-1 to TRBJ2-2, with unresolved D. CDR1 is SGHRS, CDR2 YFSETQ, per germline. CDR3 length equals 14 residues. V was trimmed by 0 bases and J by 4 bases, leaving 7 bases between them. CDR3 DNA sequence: TGCGCCAGCAGCTTGGGACATAGCACCGGGGAGCTGTTTTTT. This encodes CASSLGHSTGELFF.

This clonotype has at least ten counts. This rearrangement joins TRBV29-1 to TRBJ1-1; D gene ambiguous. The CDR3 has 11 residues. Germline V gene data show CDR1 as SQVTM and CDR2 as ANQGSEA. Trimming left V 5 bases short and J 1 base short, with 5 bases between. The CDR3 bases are TGCAGCGTTCGAGGGAACACTGAAGCTTTCTTT. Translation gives CSVRGNTEAFF. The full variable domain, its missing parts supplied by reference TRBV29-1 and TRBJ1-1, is SAVISQKPSRDICQRGTSLTIQCQVDSQVTMMFWYRQQPGQSLTLIATANQGSEATYESGFVIDKFPISRPNLTFSTLTVSNMSPEDSSIYLCSVRGNTEAFFGQGTRLTVV.

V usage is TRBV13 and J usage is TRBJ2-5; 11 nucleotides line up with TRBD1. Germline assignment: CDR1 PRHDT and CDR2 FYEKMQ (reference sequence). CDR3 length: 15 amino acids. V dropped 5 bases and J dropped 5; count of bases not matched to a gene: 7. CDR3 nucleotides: TGTGCCAGCAGCCGACCGGACAGGGGGCGGGAGACCCAGTACTTC. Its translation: CASSRPDRGRETQYF. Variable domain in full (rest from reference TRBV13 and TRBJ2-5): AAGVIQSPRHLIKEKRETATLKCYPIPRHDTVYWYQQGPGQDPQFLISFYEKMQSDKGSIPDRFSAQQFSDYHSELNMSSLELGDSALYFCASSRPDRGRETQYFGPGTRLLVL.

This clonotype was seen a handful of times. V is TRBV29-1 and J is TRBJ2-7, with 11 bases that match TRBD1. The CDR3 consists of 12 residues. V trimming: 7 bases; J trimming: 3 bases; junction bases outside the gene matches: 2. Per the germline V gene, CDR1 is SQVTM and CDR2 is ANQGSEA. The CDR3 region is CSGTGGNYEQYF. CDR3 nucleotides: TGCAGCGGGACAGGGGGCAACTACGAGCAGTACTTC.

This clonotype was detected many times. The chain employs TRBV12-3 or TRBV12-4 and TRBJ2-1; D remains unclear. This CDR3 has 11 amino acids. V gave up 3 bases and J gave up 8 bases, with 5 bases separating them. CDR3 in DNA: TGTGCCAGCAGTTTCTCCCATGAGCAGTTCTTC. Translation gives CASSFSHEQFF.

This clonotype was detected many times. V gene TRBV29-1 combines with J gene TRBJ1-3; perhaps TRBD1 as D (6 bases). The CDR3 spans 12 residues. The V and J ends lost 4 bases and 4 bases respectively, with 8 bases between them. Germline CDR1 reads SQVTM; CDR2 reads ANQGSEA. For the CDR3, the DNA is TGCAGCGTTGGTACAGGGGGAAACACCATATATTTT. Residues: CSVGTGGNTIYF.

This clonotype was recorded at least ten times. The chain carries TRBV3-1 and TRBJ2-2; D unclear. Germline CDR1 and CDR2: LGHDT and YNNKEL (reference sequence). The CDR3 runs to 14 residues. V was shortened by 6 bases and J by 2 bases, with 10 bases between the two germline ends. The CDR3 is CASSRFGNTGELFF. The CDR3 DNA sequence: TGTGCCAGCAGTCGTTTCGGTAACACCGGGGAGCTGTTTTTT. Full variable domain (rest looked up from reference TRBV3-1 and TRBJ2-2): DTAVSQTPKYLVTQMGNDKSIKCEQNLGHDTMYWYKQDSKKFLKIMFSYNNKELIINETVPNRFSPKSPDKAHLNLHINSLELGDSAVYFCASSRFGNTGELFFGEGSRLTVL.

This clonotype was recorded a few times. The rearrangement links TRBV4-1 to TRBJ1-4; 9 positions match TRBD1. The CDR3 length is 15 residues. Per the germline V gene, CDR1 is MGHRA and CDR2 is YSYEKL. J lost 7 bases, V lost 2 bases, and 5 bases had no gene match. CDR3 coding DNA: TGCGCCAGCAGCCAAACAGGGACAGGGACTGAAAAACTGTTTTTT. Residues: CASSQTGTGTEKLFF.

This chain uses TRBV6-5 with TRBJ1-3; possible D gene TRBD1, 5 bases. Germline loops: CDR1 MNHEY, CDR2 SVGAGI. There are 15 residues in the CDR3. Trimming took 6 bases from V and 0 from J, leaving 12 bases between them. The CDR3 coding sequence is TGTGCCAGCAGCCAAGACAGTCACTCTGGAAACACCATATATTTT. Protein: CASSQDSHSGNTIYF.

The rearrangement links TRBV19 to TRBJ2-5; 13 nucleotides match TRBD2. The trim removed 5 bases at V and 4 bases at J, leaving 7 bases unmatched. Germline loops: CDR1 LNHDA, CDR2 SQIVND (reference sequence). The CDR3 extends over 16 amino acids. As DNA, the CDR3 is TGTGCCAGTAGTCTGGGACTAGCGGGGCGAGGAGAGACCCAGTACTTC. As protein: CASSLGLAGRGETQYF.

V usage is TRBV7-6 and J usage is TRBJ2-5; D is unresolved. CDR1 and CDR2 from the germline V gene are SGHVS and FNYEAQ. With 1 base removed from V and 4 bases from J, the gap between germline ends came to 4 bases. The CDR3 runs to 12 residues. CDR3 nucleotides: TGTGCCAGCAGCTTAGTGTCAGAGACCCAGTACTTC. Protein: CASSLVSETQYF. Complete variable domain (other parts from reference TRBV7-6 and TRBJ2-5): GAGVSQSPRYKVTKRGQDVALRCDPISGHVSLYWYRQALGQGPEFLTYFNYEAQQDKSGLPNDRFSAERPEGSISTLTIQRTEQRDSAMYRCASSLVSETQYFGPGTRLLVL.

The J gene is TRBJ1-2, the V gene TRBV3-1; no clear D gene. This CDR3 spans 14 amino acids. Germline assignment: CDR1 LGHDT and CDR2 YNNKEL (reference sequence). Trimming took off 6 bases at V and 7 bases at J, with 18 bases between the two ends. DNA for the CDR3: TGTGCCAGCAGGCCCCCAATATCTGGGATTGGCTACACCTTC. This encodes CASRPPISGIGYTF. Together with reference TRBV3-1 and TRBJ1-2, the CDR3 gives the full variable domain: DTAVSQTPKYLVTQMGNDKSIKCEQNLGHDTMYWYKQDSKKFLKIMFSYNNKELIINETVPNRFSPKSPDKAHLNLHINSLELGDSAVYFCASRPPISGIGYTFGSGTRLTVV.

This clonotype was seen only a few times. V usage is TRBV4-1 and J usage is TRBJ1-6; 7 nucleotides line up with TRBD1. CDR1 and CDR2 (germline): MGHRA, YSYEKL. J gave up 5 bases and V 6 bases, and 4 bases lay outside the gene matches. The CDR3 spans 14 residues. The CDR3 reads CASSHGQDNSPLHF. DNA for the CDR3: TGCGCCAGCAGTCACGGACAGGATAATTCACCCCTCCACTTT.

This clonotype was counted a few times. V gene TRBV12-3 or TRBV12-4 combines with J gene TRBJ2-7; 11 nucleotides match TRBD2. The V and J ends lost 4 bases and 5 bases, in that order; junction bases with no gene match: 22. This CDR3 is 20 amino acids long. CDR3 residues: CASSYRSARLVTSGSHEQYF. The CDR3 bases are TGTGCCAGCAGTTACCGTTCGGCCCGGTTAGTAACTAGCGGGAGCCACGAGCAGTACTTC.

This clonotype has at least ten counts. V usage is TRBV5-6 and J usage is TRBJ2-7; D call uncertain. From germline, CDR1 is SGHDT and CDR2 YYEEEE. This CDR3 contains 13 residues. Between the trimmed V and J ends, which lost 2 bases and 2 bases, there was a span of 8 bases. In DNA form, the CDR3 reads TGTGCCAGCAGCTTACAGCGAGCCTACGAGCAGTACTTC. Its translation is CASSLQRAYEQYF.

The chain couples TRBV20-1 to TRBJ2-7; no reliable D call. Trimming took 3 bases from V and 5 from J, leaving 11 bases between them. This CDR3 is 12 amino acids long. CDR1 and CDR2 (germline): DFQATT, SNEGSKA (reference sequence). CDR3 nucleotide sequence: TGCAGTGCTAGTAATTTACGGGACGAGCAGTACTTC. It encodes CSASNLRDEQYF.

The CDR3 DNA sequence: TGTGCCAGCAGCTTAGATGCCCCCGGAGGGGGCTACGAGCAGTACTTC. This gives the protein CASSLDAPGGGYEQYF. The rearrangement links TRBV11-2 to TRBJ2-7; D is tentatively TRBD1 or TRBD2 (6 bases each). CDR1 and CDR2 from the germline V gene are SGHAT and FQNNGV. Trimming took off 0 bases at V and 3 bases at J, with 15 bases between the two ends. The CDR3 has 16 amino acids. The full variable domain, rest sourced from reference TRBV11-2 and TRBJ2-7, is EAGVAQSPRYKIIEKRQSVAFWCNPISGHATLYWYQQILGQGPKLLIQFQNNGVVDDSQLPKDRFSAERLKGVDSTLKIQPAKLEDSAVYLCASSLDAPGGGYEQYFGPGTRLTVT.

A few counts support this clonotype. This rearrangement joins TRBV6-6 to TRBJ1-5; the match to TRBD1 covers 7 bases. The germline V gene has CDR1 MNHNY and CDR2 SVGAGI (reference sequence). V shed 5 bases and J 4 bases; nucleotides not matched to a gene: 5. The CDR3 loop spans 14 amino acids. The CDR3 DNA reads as TGTGCCAGCAGTAGGACAGGAGGTAATCAGCCCCAGCATTTT. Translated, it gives CASSRTGGNQPQHF.

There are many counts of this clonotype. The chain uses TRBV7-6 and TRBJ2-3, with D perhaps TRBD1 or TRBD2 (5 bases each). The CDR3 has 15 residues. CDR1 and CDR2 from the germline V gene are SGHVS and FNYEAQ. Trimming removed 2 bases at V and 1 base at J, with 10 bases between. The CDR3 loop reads CASSLTGPRTDTQYF. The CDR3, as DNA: TGTGCCAGCAGCTTAACGGGGCCACGCACAGATACGCAGTATTTT.

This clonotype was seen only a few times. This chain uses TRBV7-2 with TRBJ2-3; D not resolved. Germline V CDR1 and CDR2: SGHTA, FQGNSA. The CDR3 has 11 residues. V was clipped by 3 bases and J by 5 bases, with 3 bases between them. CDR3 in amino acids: CASSFQDTQYF. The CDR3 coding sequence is TGTGCCAGCAGCTTTCAAGATACGCAGTATTTT.

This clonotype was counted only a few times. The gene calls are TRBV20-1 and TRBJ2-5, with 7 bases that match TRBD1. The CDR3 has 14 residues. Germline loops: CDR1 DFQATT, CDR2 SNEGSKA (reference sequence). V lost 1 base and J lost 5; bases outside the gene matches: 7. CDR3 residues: CSARAGTADETQYF. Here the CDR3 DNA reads TGCAGTGCTAGAGCTGGGACAGCTGATGAGACCCAGTACTTC.

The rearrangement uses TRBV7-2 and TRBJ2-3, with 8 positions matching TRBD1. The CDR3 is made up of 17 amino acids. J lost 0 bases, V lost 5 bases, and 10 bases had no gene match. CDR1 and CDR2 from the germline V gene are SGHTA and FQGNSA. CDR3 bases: TGTGCCAGCAGCATTACCCCAGGGGGCATTAGCACAGATACGCAGTATTTT. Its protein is CASSITPGGISTDTQYF. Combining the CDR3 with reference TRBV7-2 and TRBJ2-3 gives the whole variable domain GAGVSQSPSNKVTEKGKDVELRCDPISGHTALYWYRQSLGQGLEFLIYFQGNSAPDKSGLPSDRFSAERTGGSVSTLTIQRTQQEDSAVYLCASSITPGGISTDTQYFGPGTRLTVL.

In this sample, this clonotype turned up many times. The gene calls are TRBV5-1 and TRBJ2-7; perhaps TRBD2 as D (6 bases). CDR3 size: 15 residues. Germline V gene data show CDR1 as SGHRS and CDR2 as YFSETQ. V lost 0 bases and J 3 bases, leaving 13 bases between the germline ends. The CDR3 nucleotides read TGCGCCAGCAGCTTGGAGGAGGGCTCCTACTACGAGCAGTACTTC. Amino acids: CASSLEEGSYYEQYF. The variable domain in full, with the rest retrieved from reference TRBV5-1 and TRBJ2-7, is KAGVTQTPRYLIKTRGQQVTLSCSPISGHRSVSWYQQTPGQGLQFLFEYFSETQRNKGNFPGRFSGRQFSNSRSEMNVSTLELGDSALYLCASSLEEGSYYEQYFGPGTRLTVT.

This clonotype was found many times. CDR3 sequence: CASSLPGTAATNEKLFF. In DNA form, the CDR3 reads TGTGCCAGCAGTCTCCCGGGGACGGCTGCAACTAATGAAAAACTGTTTTTT. The chain recombines TRBV12-3 or TRBV12-4 with TRBJ1-4; a possible D gene is TRBD1 (5 bases). The CDR3 runs 17 residues. Trimming cost V 5 bases and J 0 bases, with 16 bases left between them.

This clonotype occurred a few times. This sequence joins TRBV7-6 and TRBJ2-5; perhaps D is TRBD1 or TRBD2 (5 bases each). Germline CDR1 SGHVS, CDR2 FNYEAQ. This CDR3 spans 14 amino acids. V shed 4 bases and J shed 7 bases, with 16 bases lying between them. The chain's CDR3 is CASSSGTGPGTQYF. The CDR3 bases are TGTGCCAGCAGCTCCGGGACGGGGCCAGGGACCCAGTACTTC.